The 4 T cell receptor beta chains given below trace back to one sample, sequenced in a study of blood T cell repertoires in COVID-19. Clones were sequenced by immunoSEQ multiplex PCR, and TCRdb holds only the in-frame ones, with some missing. Of 310,000 or so clones listed, roughly 90% were seen once; the top ten hold 11%. The sample taken for sequencing was peripheral blood. The receptors shown here come from a woman in her twenties or thirties with COVID-19, enrolled during active disease.

The chain carries TRBV6-5 and TRBJ1-2; D not resolved. V was trimmed by 8 bases and J by 8 bases, leaving 18 bases between them. From germline, CDR1 is MNHEY and CDR2 SVGAGI. The CDR3 consists of 13 residues. The CDR3: CASGRTMGEGYTF. The DNA for the CDR3 is TGTGCCAGCGGGAGGACGATGGGTGAGGGCTACACCTTC.

The chain employs TRBV6-1 and TRBJ1-4; 8 bases fit TRBD1. Germline V gives CDR1 MNHNS, CDR2 SASEGT. V trimming: 6 bases; J trimming: 5 bases; junction bases outside the gene matches: 8. The CDR3 is 15 residues long. The CDR3 sequence: CASSLRDRPNEKLFF. CDR3 nucleotide sequence: TGTGCCAGCAGCCTCCGGGACAGGCCCAATGAAAAACTGTTTTTT.

This chain uses TRBV5-1 with TRBJ1-2, with a tentative D call TRBD1 (6 bases). V lost 3 bases, J lost 9 bases, and 18 bases lay in between. Germline-derived CDR1 and CDR2 are SGHRS and YFSETQ. The CDR3 is made up of 14 amino acids. The CDR3 DNA sequence: TGCGCCAGCAGCTCCGCGACAAACGACAGGCGCTACACCTTC. Amino acids: CASSSATNDRRYTF.

The chain uses TRBV7-9 and TRBJ2-1, with TRBD1 matching over 12 bases. V lost 5 bases and J lost 6; bases outside the gene matches: 5. The CDR3 contains 15 residues. Per germline, CDR1 SEHNR and CDR2 FQNEAQ (reference sequence). The CDR3 DNA follows: TGTGCCAGCAGCCGGGACAGGGGGCTGGGCAATGAGCAGTTCTTC. Its protein product is CASSRDRGLGNEQFF.